This TCR beta chain is from a study of regulatory T cells in long-lasting Graves disease. The germline V gene encodes CDR1 SQVTM and CDR2 ANQGSEA. V lost 2 bases and J lost 0, with 4 bases in between. This CDR3 is built from 12 residues. Library construction for TCR beta used iRepertoire HTBI primers and Arm-PCR of CDR3 regions. TCRdb re-called the multiplex PCR reads through MiXCR, storing one row per CDR3 protein. The data hold 450,000 or so distinct CDR3 sequences, with around a fifth observed a single time. Details on this clonotype: The antigen is unknown.

Study results and limitations: Whereas new patients shared 966 public clonotypes, persistent patients shared more, at 2,741.

Documented time point: persistent/refractory GD, antithyroid drugs over 5 years with positive TRAb. The TCR library was prepared using RNA isolated from PBMCs. The chain combines TRBV29-1 with TRBJ1-2; no firm D call. The TCR comes from a female donor with Graves disease. The sequencing here drew on peripheral blood mononuclear cells (PBMCs), taken when the disease was refractory, from a patient treated with antithyroid drugs. CDR3 bases: TGCAGCGTTGAAACATCTAACTATGGCTACACCTTC. This encodes CSVETSNYGYTF. The full variable domain, rest sourced from reference TRBV29-1 and TRBJ1-2, is SAVISQKPSRDICQRGTSLTIQCQVDSQVTMMFWYRQQPGQSLTLIATANQGSEATYESGFVIDKFPISRPNLTFSTLTVSNMSPEDSSIYLCSVETSNYGYTFGSGTRLTVV.